The 3 T cell receptor beta chains below come from one sample, sequenced in a study of sequential checkpoint blockade in melanoma (dated by TCRdb to between 2017 and 2020). The receptor library was made with the immunoSEQ multiplex PCR assay. Entries here come from immuneACCESS through TCRdb and include only in-frame sequences with V and J called. Some clones fail to appear in such tables; in the studies checked, an unresolved V gene covers under half of the shortfall, and the cause of the remainder is unknown. Across this sample there are under 25,000 clones, with around two thirds seen only once. The ten largest make up about a fifth of the sample. Per the publication, the treatment or condition label means: randomized to nivolumab then ipilimumab (arm A) or the reverse (arm B). This material consisted of CD8+ T cells sorted from blood (inferred from file names), taken from a patient given nivolumab and ipilimumab in sequence. The source is a human donor with melanoma.

J is TRBJ2-3 and V is TRBV7-9; 10 bases line up with TRBD1. CDR3 length: 16 amino acids. With V trimmed by 5 bases and J by 3 bases, 8 bases remained unmatched. Germline V gives CDR1 SEHNR, CDR2 FQNEAQ (reference sequence). CDR3 region: CASSPTGGSTTDTQYF. CDR3 nucleotides: TGTGCCAGCAGCCCGACAGGGGGCTCGACTACAGATACGCAGTATTTT.

V gene TRBV11-2 combines with J gene TRBJ1-1; D remains ambiguous. The CDR3 spans 15 residues. Germline CDR1 is SGHAT and CDR2 is FQNNGV. With 0 bases removed from V and 1 base from J, the gap between germline ends came to 9 bases. The CDR3 here is CASSLDPAENTEAFF. The CDR3 DNA reads TGTGCCAGCAGCTTAGATCCGGCGGAGAACACTGAAGCTTTCTTT.

The rearrangement links TRBV7-9 to TRBJ2-7; 9 bases match TRBD1. CDR1 and CDR2 (germline): SEHNR, FQNEAQ (reference sequence). The trim removed 8 bases at V and 6 bases at J, leaving 8 bases unmatched. This CDR3 region has 13 residues. CDR3 sequence (DNA): TGTGCCAGCGGGACAGGGAGTTACTCCGAGCAGTACTTC. Amino acids: CASGTGSYSEQYF.